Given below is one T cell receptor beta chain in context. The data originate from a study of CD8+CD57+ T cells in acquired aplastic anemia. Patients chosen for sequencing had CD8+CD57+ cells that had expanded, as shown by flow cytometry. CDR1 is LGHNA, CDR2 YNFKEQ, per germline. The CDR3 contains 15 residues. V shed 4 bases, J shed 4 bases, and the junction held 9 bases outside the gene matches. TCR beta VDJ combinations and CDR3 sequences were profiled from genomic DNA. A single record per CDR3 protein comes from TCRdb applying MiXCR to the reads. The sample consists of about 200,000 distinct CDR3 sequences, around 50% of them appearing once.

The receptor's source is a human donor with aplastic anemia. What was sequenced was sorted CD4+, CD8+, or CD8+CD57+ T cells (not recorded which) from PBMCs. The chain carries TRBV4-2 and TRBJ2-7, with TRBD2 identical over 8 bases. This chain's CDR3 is CASSPSDSGSYEQYF. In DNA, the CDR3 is TGTGCCAGCAGCCCCTCGGACAGCGGGAGTTACGAGCAGTACTTC.